The source of this T cell receptor beta chain is a study of blood T cell dynamics during melanoma immunotherapy. Using immunoSEQ multiplex PCR, the repertoire was profiled, and TCRdb retains in-frame clones only, with some absent. The sample lists approximately 13,000 clones, approximately 89% seen once, with more than 0.15% in the top ten. As for time point: week 3, after first cycle of checkpoint inhibitor. The source was effector memory CD8+ T cells from blood, collected from a patient treated with checkpoint blockade. This TCR derives from a human donor with melanoma.

The CDR3: CASSLRAGTGLQEQYF. The CDR3 coding sequence is TGTGCCAGCAGTTTGAGGGCCGGGACAGGGCTTCAGGAGCAGTACTTC. V usage is TRBV27 and J usage is TRBJ2-7; 9 bases map to TRBD1. J was trimmed by 7 bases and V by 3 bases; bases with no gene match: 13. Germline V gives CDR1 MNHEY, CDR2 SMNVEV (reference sequence). The CDR3 is 16 amino acids.